This TCR beta chain stems from a study of blood T cell repertoires in COVID-19. The CDR3 contains 15 residues. V was clipped by 5 bases and J by 8 bases; unmatched bases: 11. Germline V gives CDR1 SGHDT, CDR2 YYEEEE. Method: immunoSEQ multiplex PCR; TCRdb's copy keeps in-frame clones and lacks some. The sample carries fewer than 200,000 clones, about 88% recorded once. This clone was seen a single time. V usage is TRBV5-6 and J usage is TRBJ2-3; 10 bases match TRBD2. The sequence was obtained from a woman between 18 and 30 years old who had recovered from COVID-19. The sample was PBMCs or T cells enriched from blood (not recorded which). The CDR3 is CASREGLASLSTQYF. The DNA of the CDR3 is TGTGCCAGCAGGGAGGGACTAGCGAGCTTAAGTACGCAGTATTTT.